This is a list of T cell receptor beta chains from one sample in a study of T cell responses to AZD1222 COVID-19 vaccine. Using immunoSEQ multiplex PCR, the repertoire was profiled, and TCRdb retains in-frame clones only, with some absent. This table has 75,000 to 95,000 clones, roughly 81% appearing once. Sequences were derived from peripheral blood, sampled on day 0 of AZD1222 vaccination. The receptors come from an adult in good health. The CDR3 runs from the conserved cysteine through the conserved F or W. A D gene is named only where the DNA matches it firmly. Size tells how often a clone was seen (once, few, many) or the class of an expanded clone, and some rows leave it out.

TRBJ1-3,.,15,.,TRBV9,CASSVATLDSGTIYF,TGTGCCAGCAGCGTAGCTACTTTGGACTCGGGCACCATATATTTT
TRBJ2-1,.,11,TRBD1,TRBV12-3/TRBV12-4,CASSLRTGQFF,TGTGCCAGCAGTTTACGGACAGGGCAGTTCTTC
TRBJ1-1,.,15,TRBD1,TRBV27,CASGPRTGGNTEAFF,TGTGCCAGCGGGCCCAGGACAGGTGGGAACACTGAAGCTTTCTTT
TRBJ2-7,.,15,TRBD1,TRBV25-1,CASSPADRALYEQYF,TGTGCCAGCAGTCCGGCTGACAGGGCGCTTTACGAGCAGTACTTC
TRBJ1-3,.,15,TRBD1,TRBV7-2,CASSLLAGGGNTIYF,TGTGCCAGCAGCTTATTGGCAGGGGGCGGAAACACCATATATTTT
TRBJ1-1,.,14,.,TRBV9,CASSVGSPNTEAFF,TGTGCCAGCAGCGTCGGGTCCCCGAACACTGAAGCTTTCTTT
TRBJ1-2,once,13,.,TRBV11-2,CASSWDLNYGYTF,TGTGCCAGCAGCTGGGATTTAAACTATGGCTACACCTTC
TRBJ1-1,.,11,.,TRBV5-4,CASLKGPEAFF,TGTGCCAGCCTGAAGGGGCCTGAAGCTTTCTTT
TRBJ2-3,.,14,.,TRBV10-2,CASSGPDFTDTQYF,TGCGCCAGCAGCGGTCCGGATTTCACAGATACGCAGTATTTT
TRBJ1-3,once,12,.,TRBV20-1,CSASRAGNTIYF,TGCAGTGCTAGTCGCGCGGGAAACACCATATATTTT
TRBJ2-1,.,16,TRBD2,TRBV4-1,CASSQVGSGGYNEQFF,TGCGCCAGCAGCCAAGTAGGGAGCGGGGGCTACAATGAGCAGTTCTTC
TRBJ2-1,few,14,TRBD1,TRBV5-5,CASSPRDRNNEQFF,TGTGCCAGCAGCCCCCGGGACAGGAATAATGAGCAGTTCTTC
TRBJ2-3,few,12,.,TRBV6-4,CASSSSAGTQYF,TGTGCCAGCAGTTCCTCGGCTGGTACGCAGTATTTT
TRBJ1-6,.,16,.,TRBV2,CASSDTQAVYNSPLHF,TGTGCCAGCAGTGACACACAGGCCGTCTATAATTCACCCCTCCACTTT
TRBJ1-1,.,12,.,TRBV4-3,CASSLSGQVAFF,TGCGCCAGCAGCCTCTCGGGACAAGTTGCTTTCTTT
TRBJ2-1,.,16,.,TRBV3-1/TRBV3-2,CASSQELSFSYNEQFF,TGTGCCAGCAGCCAGGAGTTGAGTTTCTCCTACAATGAGCAGTTCTTC
TRBJ1-1,.,13,.,TRBV6-2/TRBV6-3,CASSGQPNTEAFF,TGTGCCAGCAGTGGACAGCCGAACACTGAAGCTTTCTTT
TRBJ2-3,.,13,.,TRBV12-3/TRBV12-4,CASSQMLGDTQYF,TGTGCCAGCAGTCAAATGTTGGGGGATACGCAGTATTTT
TRBJ1-4,.,17,TRBD1,TRBV6-6,CASSQRDRAPFNEKLFF,TGTGCCAGCAGTCAAAGAGACAGGGCCCCATTTAATGAAAAACTGTTTTTT
TRBJ1-1,.,14,.,TRBV27,CASSFQGLDTEAFF,TGTGCCAGCAGTTTTCAGGGATTGGACACTGAAGCTTTCTTT
TRBJ1-3,.,14,.,TRBV7-2,CASSPRSSGNTIYF,TGTGCCAGCAGCCCCCGGTCCTCTGGAAACACCATATATTTT
TRBJ2-4,.,13,.,TRBV5-1,CASSLGLGNIQYF,TGCGCCAGCAGCTTGGGGCTAGGTAACATTCAGTACTTC
TRBJ2-7,.,15,.,TRBV4-3,CASSQDRGLGAEQYF,TGCGCCAGCAGCCAAGACCGGGGGCTCGGGGCCGAGCAGTACTTC
TRBJ1-1,.,13,.,TRBV28,CASTWGAGTEAFF,TGTGCCAGTACCTGGGGCGCGGGCACTGAAGCTTTCTTT